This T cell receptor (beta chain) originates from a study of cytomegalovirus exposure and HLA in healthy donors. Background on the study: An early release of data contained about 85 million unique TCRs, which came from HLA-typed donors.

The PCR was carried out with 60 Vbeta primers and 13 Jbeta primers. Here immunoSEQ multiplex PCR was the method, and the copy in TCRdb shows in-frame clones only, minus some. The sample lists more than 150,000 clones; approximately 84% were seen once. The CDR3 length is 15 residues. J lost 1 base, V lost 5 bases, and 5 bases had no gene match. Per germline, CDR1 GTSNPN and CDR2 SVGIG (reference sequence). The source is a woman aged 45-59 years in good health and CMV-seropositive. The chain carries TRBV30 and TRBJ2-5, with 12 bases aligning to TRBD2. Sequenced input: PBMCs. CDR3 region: CAWSSGGGPQETQYF. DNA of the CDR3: TGTGCCTGGTCTAGCGGGGGGGGACCCCAAGAGACCCAGTACTTC.